These 22 T cell receptor beta chains were sequenced from one sample in a study of shared clonotypes between healthy human individuals. Method: immunoSEQ multiplex PCR; TCRdb's copy keeps in-frame clones and lacks some. This sample yields more than 450,000 clones, of which 79% are seen a single time; over 10% belongs to the top ten. The sample was PBMCs. These receptors all come from a woman aged 40 to 50 in good health. Some clones in this sample may be carry-over from other donors' samples.

V and J are TRBV7-3 and TRBJ2-3, with TRBD2 matching over 9 bases. CDR3 length equals 14 residues. Losses at the gene ends were 5 bases for V and 6 bases for J; bases not matched to a gene: 6. Per the germline V gene, CDR1 is SGHTA and CDR2 is FQGTGA. In DNA form, the CDR3 reads TGTGCCAGCAGCGCGGGAGGGCCGGGGGATACGCAGTATTTT. Its translation: CASSAGGPGDTQYF.

The chain couples TRBV5-1 to TRBJ2-5; D not resolved. V was trimmed by 1 base and J by 4 bases, leaving 8 bases between them. CDR3 length equals 13 residues. Germline-derived CDR1 and CDR2 are SGHRS and YFSETQ. The DNA for the CDR3 is TGCGCCAGCAGCTTGATACAGCGAGAGACCCAGTACTTC. Translation gives CASSLIQRETQYF.

This clone appeared a few times. J is TRBJ1-2 and V is TRBV7-9, with a tentative D call TRBD1 (6 bases). Germline CDR1 reads SEHNR; CDR2 reads FQNEAQ (reference sequence). This CDR3 contains 15 residues. Deletions cut 5 bases from V and 3 bases from J, with 16 bases between. In DNA, the CDR3 is TGTGCCAGCAGCACCTTAACAGGGCCTGACTATGGCTACACCTTC. This translates into CASSTLTGPDYGYTF.

Only one count was recorded for this clone. This chain links TRBV29-1 with TRBJ2-5; D perhaps matches TRBD1 (6 bases). CDR1 and CDR2 from the germline V gene are SQVTM and ANQGSEA. Trimming took off 6 bases at V and 2 bases at J, with 13 bases between the two ends. The CDR3 is 13 amino acids. CDR3 DNA sequence: TGCAGCGTGGGCGCTAGGGGGCAAGAGACCCAGTACTTC. Amino acid sequence: CSVGARGQETQYF. Complete variable domain (other parts from reference TRBV29-1 and TRBJ2-5): SAVISQKPSRDICQRGTSLTIQCQVDSQVTMMFWYRQQPGQSLTLIATANQGSEATYESGFVIDKFPISRPNLTFSTLTVSNMSPEDSSIYLCSVGARGQETQYFGPGTRLLVL.

The chain uses TRBV7-2 and TRBJ2-7; no clear D gene. CDR3 length: 13 amino acids. Germline CDR1 reads SGHTA; CDR2 reads FQGNSA. V dropped 5 bases and J dropped 0 bases, with 8 bases sitting between them. CDR3 in amino acids: CASSLQSSYEQYF. CDR3 DNA sequence: TGTGCCAGCAGCCTCCAAAGCTCCTACGAGCAGTACTTC.

J is TRBJ2-3 and V is TRBV29-1; D gene uncertain. V was clipped by 0 bases and J by 4 bases, with 14 bases between them. The CDR3 length is 15 residues. Germline V gene lookup returns CDR1 SQVTM and CDR2 ANQGSEA. The CDR3 DNA is TGCAGCGTTGAAGACAAGACTCGGGCTGCAGATACGCAGTATTTT. Translation: CSVEDKTRAADTQYF.

This clone was seen only a few times. The chain links TRBV18 to TRBJ1-4; a possible D gene is TRBD1 (5 bases). Germline V gene lookup returns CDR1 KGHSH and CDR2 LQKENI. The CDR3 is made up of 14 amino acids. V lost 3 bases, J lost 7 bases, and 12 bases lay in between. The CDR3 region has the DNA TGTGCCAGCTCACCGGGGCAACTCGGTGAAAAACTGTTTTTT. Protein sequence: CASSPGQLGEKLFF.

This clone was found once. V is TRBV6-1 and J is TRBJ2-5; 7 bases are a match to TRBD2. The CDR3 has 11 amino acids. Looked up from germline, CDR1 is MNHNS and CDR2 is SASEGT. With 6 bases clipped from V and 11 bases from J, the junction kept 6 bases outside the gene matches. CDR3 sequence reads: CASRRTREQYF. The CDR3, as DNA: TGTGCCAGCAGACGGACTAGGGAGCAGTACTTC.

V usage is TRBV5-6 and J usage is TRBJ1-1; a possible D gene is TRBD1 (5 bases). The CDR3 is 13 amino acids. Trimming cost V 1 base and J 4 bases, with 8 bases left between them. Looked up from germline, CDR1 is SGHDT and CDR2 is YYEEEE. CDR3 residues: CASSLPRGTEAFF. The CDR3, as DNA: TGTGCCAGCAGCTTGCCTAGGGGCACTGAAGCTTTCTTT.

This clone showed up just a few times. The rearrangement links TRBV4-1 to TRBJ2-7, with 7 positions matching TRBD2. This CDR3 region has 18 residues. The V gene's germline CDR1 is MGHRA and CDR2 YSYEKL. Trimming removed 0 bases from V and 4 bases from J; junction bases left unmatched: 15. CDR3 nucleotide sequence: TGCGCCAGCAGCCAAGATCTCCGAAGCGGGAAGGGTCGGTACGAGCAGTACTTC. Protein: CASSQDLRSGKGRYEQYF.

V gene TRBV6-5 combines with J gene TRBJ2-2; no definite D call. Trimming shortened V by 6 bases and J by 1 base, and 12 bases separated the two germline ends. Per the germline V gene, CDR1 is MNHEY and CDR2 is SVGAGI. The CDR3 has 15 amino acids. The CDR3 sequence: CASRQGLRNTGELFF. The CDR3 nucleotides read TGTGCCAGCAGACAAGGGCTCCGGAACACCGGGGAGCTGTTTTTT.

The chain combines TRBV7-8 with TRBJ2-7; D possibly corresponds to TRBD2 (5 bases). V was trimmed by 5 bases and J by 6 bases, leaving 17 bases between them. CDR3 length: 14 residues. Germline lookup yields CDR1 SGHVS and CDR2 FQNEAQ. Here the CDR3 reads CASSPGKFMLEQYF. The CDR3, as DNA: TGTGCCAGCAGCCCGGGGAAGTTTATGCTCGAGCAGTACTTC.

This sequence joins TRBV29-1 and TRBJ2-1, with TRBD2 identical over 9 bases. The CDR3 loop spans 14 amino acids. The germline V gene encodes CDR1 SQVTM and CDR2 ANQGSEA. J gave up 2 bases and V 3 bases, and 2 bases lay outside the gene matches. CDR3 nucleotide sequence: TGCAGCGTTGACCCTAGCGGGGCCTACAATGAGCAGTTCTTC. Encoded protein: CSVDPSGAYNEQFF.

The CDR3 sequence: CASSEGEGGGANVLTF. DNA of the CDR3: TGTGCCAGCAGTGAAGGGGAGGGCGGTGGGGCCAACGTCCTGACTTTC. The chain combines TRBV6-1 with TRBJ2-6; 7 bases align to TRBD2. Germline V CDR1 and CDR2: MNHNS, SASEGT. The CDR3 is 16 amino acids. J gave up 3 bases and V 1 base, and 3 bases lay outside the gene matches.

The gene calls are TRBV5-1 and TRBJ2-1; a weak D match, TRBD2 (5 bases). Germline CDR1 and CDR2: SGHRS and YFSETQ. This CDR3 has 14 amino acids. V was clipped by 3 bases and J by 9 bases, with 16 bases between them. CDR3 sequence reads: CASSSGFLRGEQFF. Written as DNA, the CDR3 is TGCGCCAGCAGCTCGGGGTTCCTACGGGGTGAGCAGTTCTTC.

V and J are TRBV6-6 and TRBJ2-3; the D is unclear. CDR3 size: 14 residues. The V end lost 7 bases, the J end lost 0 bases, and 11 bases lay between the germline ends. The germline V gene encodes CDR1 MNHNY and CDR2 SVGAGI (reference sequence). The CDR3 DNA reads as TGTGCCAGCACCAAACACGGGAGCACAGATACGCAGTATTTT. Amino acid sequence: CASTKHGSTDTQYF.

The chain is built from TRBV15 and TRBJ2-4, with 9 bases aligning to TRBD1. The CDR3 spans 15 residues. Trimming removed 1 base from V and 6 bases from J; junction bases left unmatched: 4. CDR1 and CDR2 from the germline V gene are LNHNV and YYDKDF (reference sequence). The DNA for the CDR3 is TGTGCCACCAGCAGAGTTGGACAGGGGTCAAACATTCAGTACTTC. This translates into CATSRVGQGSNIQYF.

The chain employs TRBV4-1 and TRBJ2-2; D ambiguous. The CDR3 runs 16 residues. Trimming pared 1 base from V and 6 bases from J, leaving 15 bases between. Germline V gene data show CDR1 as MGHRA and CDR2 as YSYEKL. CDR3 DNA: TGCGCCAGCAGCCAAGGGTATCCGGGTTTCGCCGGGGAGCTGTTTTTT. Amino acid sequence: CASSQGYPGFAGELFF.

The chain joins TRBV5-1 to TRBJ2-5; 10 bases fit TRBD1. CDR3 length: 12 residues. CDR1 SGHRS and CDR2 YFSETQ come from the germline V gene. Unmatched junction bases numbered 2, after V lost 7 bases and J lost 5 bases. In nucleotides, the CDR3 is TGCGCCAGCGGGGGACAGGGGGAGACCCAGTACTTC. It specifies CASGGQGETQYF.

The chain couples TRBV7-9 to TRBJ1-1, with a possible D match to TRBD1 (5 bases). This CDR3 is 15 amino acids long. Germline V gene sequence: CDR1 SEHNR, CDR2 FQNEAQ (reference sequence). V was cut by 3 bases and J by 1 base, with 12 bases left in between. The CDR3 is CASSFTGTANTEAFF. For the CDR3, the DNA is TGTGCCAGCAGCTTTACTGGGACGGCGAACACTGAAGCTTTCTTT.

J is TRBJ2-1 and V is TRBV27; 7 bases match TRBD2. Germline lookup yields CDR1 MNHEY and CDR2 SMNVEV (reference sequence). This CDR3 comprises 16 residues. V lost 2 bases and J lost 4; bases outside the gene matches: 8. CDR3 DNA sequence: TGTGCCAGCAGTTTAGATTATCTAGCGGAGTACAATGAGCAGTTCTTC. Translating gives CASSLDYLAEYNEQFF.

The chain links TRBV16 to TRBJ1-3; D is unclear. The V end was cut by 2 bases, the J end by 0 bases, with 11 bases between. The CDR3 is 16 amino acids. CDR1 and CDR2 from the germline V gene are KGHSY and FQNENV. The CDR3 reads CASSQISASSGNTIYF. The CDR3 DNA follows: TGTGCCAGCAGCCAAATTTCGGCCAGCTCTGGAAACACCATATATTTT.